This T cell receptor (beta chain) was identified in a study of tumor-infiltrating lymphocytes in primary liver carcinoma. For the study at large: Samples returned roughly 3.5 to 8 million productive TCRbeta reads, a yield that was similar across tissue types. General observations from the study: For tumor-adjacent and tumor-blood pairs, overlap was less than that seen for tumor region pairs.

Germline CDR1 and CDR2: MNHNS and SASEGT. V was clipped by 0 bases and J by 5 bases, with 13 bases between them. This CDR3 is 16 amino acids long. With around 520 ng total RNA as template and a constant-region primer, TCR beta cDNA was made. It was through three nested multiplex PCR rounds of slightly modified ARM-PCR that TCR beta libraries arose. The first two PCR rounds used TRBV1-TRBV30 forward primers with a C-beta reverse primer, 10 cycles each. TCRdb redid the calling of the multiplex PCR reads with MiXCR, one entry per CDR3 protein. The table records 40,000 or so distinct CDR3 sequences, roughly 80% of them present only once. To note about this clonotype: Antigen: not known.

Unsorted bulk tissue (roughly 20-34 mg) underwent RNA and DNA co-extraction. The chain joins TRBV6-1 to TRBJ1-4, with no clear D. Sequences were obtained from tumor-adjacent normal liver tissue. This receptor was obtained from a man aged 35-49 years with primary liver carcinoma and hepatitis B virus infection. CDR3 sequence (DNA): TGTGCCAGCAGTGAAGCGGGTATTGTAACAAATGAAAAACTGTTTTTT. This encodes CASSEAGIVTNEKLFF.